Listed below are T cell receptor beta chains from one sample, sequenced in a study of cytomegalovirus exposure and HLA in healthy donors. Clones were read by immunoSEQ multiplex PCR, and TCRdb kept only the in-frame ones, dropping some. The data show around 200,000 clones, approximately 78% seen once. Sequencing used PBMCs. The receptors were gathered from a woman between 18 and 29 years old in good health and CMV-seronegative. CDR3s include the opening cysteine and the closing phenylalanine or tryptophan. D genes are given only for firm matches. Part of the rows lack a size; the others show once, few, many or a class for expanded clones.

d_call clone_size j_call v_call cdr3_aa cdr3_nt
TRBD2 . TRBJ2-3 TRBV7-8 CASSLARAGGTDTQYF TGTGCCAGCAGCTTAGCGCGAGCGGGAGGGACAGATACGCAGTATTTT
. . TRBJ2-5 TRBV29-1 CSVVRETQYF TGCAGCGTTGTACGGGAGACCCAGTACTTC
TRBD2 . TRBJ2-5 TRBV7-9 CSSSLSGGETQYF TGTTCCAGCAGCCTCTCGGGGGGGGAGACCCAGTACTTC
. few TRBJ2-3 TRBV4-2 CASSQEGLSDTQYF TGTGCCAGCAGCCAAGAGGGCTTATCAGATACGCAGTATTTT
TRBD2 . TRBJ2-1 TRBV9 CASSGSGTHYNEQFF TGTGCCAGCAGCGGTAGCGGGACACACTACAATGAGCAGTTCTTC
TRBD1 . TRBJ2-5 TRBV11-1 CASSQGDRGLLQETQYF TGTGCCAGCAGCCAAGGGGACAGGGGGCTGCTTCAAGAGACCCAGTACTTC
TRBD1 . TRBJ1-5 TRBV6-6 CASSLQGSNQPQHF TGTGCCAGCAGCCTACAGGGGAGCAATCAGCCCCAGCATTTT
TRBD2 . TRBJ2-5 TRBV30 CAWSPTWAPSGKETQYF TGTGCCTGGAGTCCGACCTGGGCCCCTAGCGGAAAAGAGACCCAGTACTTC
TRBD1 once TRBJ1-5 TRBV10-1 CASSVRDRERQPQHF TGCGCCAGCAGTGTTAGGGACAGGGAGCGTCAGCCCCAGCATTTT
TRBD2 . TRBJ2-7 TRBV2 CASQGLSYEQYF TGTGCCAGCCAGGGACTATCCTACGAGCAGTACTTC
. . TRBJ2-4 TRBV5-8 CANSQVPAKNIQYF TGTGCCAACTCCCAGGTACCAGCCAAAAACATTCAGTACTTC
TRBD2 few TRBJ2-2 TRBV2 CASFGLASGELFF TGTGCCAGCTTTGGACTAGCCTCCGGGGAGCTGTTTTTT